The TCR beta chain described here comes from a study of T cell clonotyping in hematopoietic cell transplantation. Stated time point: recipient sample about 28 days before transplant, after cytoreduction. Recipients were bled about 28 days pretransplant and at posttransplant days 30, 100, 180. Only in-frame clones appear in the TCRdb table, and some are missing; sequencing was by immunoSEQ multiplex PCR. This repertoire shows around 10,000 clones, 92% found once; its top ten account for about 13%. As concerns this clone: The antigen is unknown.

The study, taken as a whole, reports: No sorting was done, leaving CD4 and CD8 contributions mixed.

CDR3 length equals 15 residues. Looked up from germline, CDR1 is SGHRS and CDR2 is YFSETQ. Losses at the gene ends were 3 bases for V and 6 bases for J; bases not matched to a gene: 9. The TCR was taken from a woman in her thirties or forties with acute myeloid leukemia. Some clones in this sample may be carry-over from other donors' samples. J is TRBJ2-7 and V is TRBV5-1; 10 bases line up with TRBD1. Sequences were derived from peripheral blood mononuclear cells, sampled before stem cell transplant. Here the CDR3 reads CASSSAGTGVPEQYF. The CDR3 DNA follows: TGCGCCAGCAGCTCCGCCGGGACAGGGGTGCCCGAGCAGTACTTC.